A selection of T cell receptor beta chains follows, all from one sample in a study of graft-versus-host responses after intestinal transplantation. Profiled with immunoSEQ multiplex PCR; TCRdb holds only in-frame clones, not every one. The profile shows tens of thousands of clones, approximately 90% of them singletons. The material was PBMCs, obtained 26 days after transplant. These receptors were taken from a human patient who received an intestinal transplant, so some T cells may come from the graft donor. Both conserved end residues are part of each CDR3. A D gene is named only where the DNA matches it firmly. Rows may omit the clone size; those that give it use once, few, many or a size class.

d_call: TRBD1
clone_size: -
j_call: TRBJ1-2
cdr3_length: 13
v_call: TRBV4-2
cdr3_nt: TGTGCCAGCAGCCCAGGGACAGTTTATGGCTACACCTTC
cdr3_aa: CASSPGTVYGYTF

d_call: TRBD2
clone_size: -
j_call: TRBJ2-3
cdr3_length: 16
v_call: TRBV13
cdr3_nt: TGTGCCAGCAGCTTAGGCCTAGCGGGGGATGCGGATACGCAGTATTTT
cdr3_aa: CASSLGLAGDADTQYF

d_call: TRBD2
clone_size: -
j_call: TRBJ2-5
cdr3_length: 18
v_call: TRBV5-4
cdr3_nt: TGTGCCAGCAGCTTGGGGCGGACTAGCGGGCCGTCCGGGGAGACCCAGTACTTC
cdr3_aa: CASSLGRTSGPSGETQYF

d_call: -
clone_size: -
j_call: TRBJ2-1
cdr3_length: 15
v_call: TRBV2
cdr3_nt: TGTGCCAGCAGTCGGGACACGAGCTCCTACAATGAGCAGTTCTTC
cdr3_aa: CASSRDTSSYNEQFF

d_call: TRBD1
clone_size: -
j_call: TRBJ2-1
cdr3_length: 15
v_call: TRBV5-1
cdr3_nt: TGCGCCAGCAGCCTAGGGACAGGGGGCTACAATGAGCAGTTCTTC
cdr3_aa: CASSLGTGGYNEQFF

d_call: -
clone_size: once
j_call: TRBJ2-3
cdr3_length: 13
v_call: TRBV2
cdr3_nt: TGTGCCAGCAGTTATCTAGGGGTGGATACGCAGTATTTT
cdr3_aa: CASSYLGVDTQYF

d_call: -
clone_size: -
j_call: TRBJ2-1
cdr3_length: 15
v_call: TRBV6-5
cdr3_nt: TGTGCCAGCAGTTACTCGATTAGCCACCACAATGAGCAGTTCTTC
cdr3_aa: CASSYSISHHNEQFF

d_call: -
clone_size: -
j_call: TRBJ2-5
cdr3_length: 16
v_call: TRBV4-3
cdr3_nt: TGCGCCAGCAGCCCCTTTGTGAGGGAAGTACAGGAGACCCAGTACTTC
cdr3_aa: CASSPFVREVQETQYF

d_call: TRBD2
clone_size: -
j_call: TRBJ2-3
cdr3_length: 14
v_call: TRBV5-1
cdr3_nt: TGCGCCAGCGCCGAGCGGGGGGGCACAGATACGCAGTATTTT
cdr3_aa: CASAERGGTDTQYF

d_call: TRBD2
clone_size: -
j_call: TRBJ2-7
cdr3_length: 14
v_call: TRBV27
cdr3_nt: TGTGCCAGCAGTTTATCGACTAGCGGCGCGGAGCAGTACTTC
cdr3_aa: CASSLSTSGAEQYF

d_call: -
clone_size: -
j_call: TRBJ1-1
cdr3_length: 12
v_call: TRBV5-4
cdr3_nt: TGTGCCATTGGCGGGGTCGACACTGAAGCTTTCTTT
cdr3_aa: CAIGGVDTEAFF

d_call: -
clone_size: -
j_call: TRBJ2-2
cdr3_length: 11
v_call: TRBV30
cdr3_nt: TGTGCCTGGAGTGTCTTTGGGGAGCTGTTTTTT
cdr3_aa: CAWSVFGELFF

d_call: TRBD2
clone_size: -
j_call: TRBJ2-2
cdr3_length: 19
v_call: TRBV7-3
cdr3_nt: TGTGCCAGCAGCTTAACGGGGGGGGGACTAGGACCCTCGACCGGGGAGCTGTTTTTT
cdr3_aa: CASSLTGGGLGPSTGELFF

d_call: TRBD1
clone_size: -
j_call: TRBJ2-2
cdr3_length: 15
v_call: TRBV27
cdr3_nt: TGTGCCAGCAGGACCACAGGGGGCTACACCGGGGAGCTGTTTTTT
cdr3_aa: CASRTTGGYTGELFF

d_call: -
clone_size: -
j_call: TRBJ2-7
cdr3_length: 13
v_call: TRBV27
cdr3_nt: TGTGCCAGCAGTTATAGCGGAGTCTACGAGCAGTACTTC
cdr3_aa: CASSYSGVYEQYF

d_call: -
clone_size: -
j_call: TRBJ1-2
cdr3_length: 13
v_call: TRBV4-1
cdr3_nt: TGCGCCAGCAGCCATCCCCGGAGGGGAGGCTACACCTTC
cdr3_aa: CASSHPRRGGYTF

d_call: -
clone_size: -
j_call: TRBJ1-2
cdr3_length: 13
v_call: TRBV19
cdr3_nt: TGTGCCAGTAATCCGGGGGCTAACTATGGCTACACCTTC
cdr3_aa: CASNPGANYGYTF

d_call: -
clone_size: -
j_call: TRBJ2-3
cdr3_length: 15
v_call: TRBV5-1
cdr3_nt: TGCGCCAGCAGCTTGGAACAGGGCAGGACAGATACGCAGTATTTT
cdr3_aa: CASSLEQGRTDTQYF

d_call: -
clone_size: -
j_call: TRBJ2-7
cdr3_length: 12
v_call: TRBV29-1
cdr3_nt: TGCAGCGTTGTAGGAGCCCACGGCGAGCAGTACTTC
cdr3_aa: CSVVGAHGEQYF

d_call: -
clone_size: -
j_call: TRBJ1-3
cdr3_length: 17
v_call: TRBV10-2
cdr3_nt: TGCGCCAGCAGTGCAGTTCAGGGTCCCGTCTCTGGAAACACCATATATTTT
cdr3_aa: CASSAVQGPVSGNTIYF

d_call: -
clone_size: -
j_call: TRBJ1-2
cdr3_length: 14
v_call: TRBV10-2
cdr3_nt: TGCGCCAGCAGTGAGTCCCCCAGGTTCAATGGCTACACCTTC
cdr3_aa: CASSESPRFNGYTF

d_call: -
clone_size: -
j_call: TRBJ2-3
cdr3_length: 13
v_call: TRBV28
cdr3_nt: TGTGCCAGCAATGACAATAACTTTTATACGCAGTATTTT
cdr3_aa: CASNDNNFYTQYF

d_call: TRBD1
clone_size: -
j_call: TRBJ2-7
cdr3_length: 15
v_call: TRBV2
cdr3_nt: TGTGCCAGCAGAGAAGGGACAGGGGGCCTGTACGAGCAGTACTTC
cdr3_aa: CASREGTGGLYEQYF

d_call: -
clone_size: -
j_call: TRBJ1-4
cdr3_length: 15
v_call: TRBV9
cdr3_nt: TGTGCCAGCAGCCGTTATACAGCAAGTAATGAAAAACTGTTTTTT
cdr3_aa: CASSRYTASNEKLFF

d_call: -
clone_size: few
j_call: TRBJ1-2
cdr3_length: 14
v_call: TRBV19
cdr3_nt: TGTGCCAGTAGTATAGCGGGGAAGAGCTATGGCTACACCTTC
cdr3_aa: CASSIAGKSYGYTF

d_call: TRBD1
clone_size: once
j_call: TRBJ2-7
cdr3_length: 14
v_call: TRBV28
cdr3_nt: TGTGCCAGCAGGACAGGGGGCGTGAGCGGGGAGCAGTACTTC
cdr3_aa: CASRTGGVSGEQYF

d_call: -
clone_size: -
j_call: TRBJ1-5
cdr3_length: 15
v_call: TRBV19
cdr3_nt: TGTGCCAGTAGTATAGGCCCCGGTCCAAATCAGCCCCAGCATTTT
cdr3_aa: CASSIGPGPNQPQHF

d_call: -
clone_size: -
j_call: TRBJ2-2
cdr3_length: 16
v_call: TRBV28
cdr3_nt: TGTGCCAGCAGTTCCCAGTCGGGGGTCCCGACCGGGGAGCTGTTTTTT
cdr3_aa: CASSSQSGVPTGELFF

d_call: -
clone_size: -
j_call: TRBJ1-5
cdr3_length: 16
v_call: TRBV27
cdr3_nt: TGTGCCAGCAGTTTTTCAGGGGCGACGAGCAATCAGCCCCAGCATTTT
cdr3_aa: CASSFSGATSNQPQHF

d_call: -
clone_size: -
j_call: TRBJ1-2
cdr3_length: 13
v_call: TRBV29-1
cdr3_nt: TGCAGCGTTGATGGGGGCGATATCTTTGGCTACACCTTC
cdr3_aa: CSVDGGDIFGYTF

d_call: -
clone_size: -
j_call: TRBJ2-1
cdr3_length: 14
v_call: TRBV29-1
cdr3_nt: TGCAGCGCCACGACACCCAGGAGGCCTAATGAGCAGTTCTTC
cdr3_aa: CSATTPRRPNEQFF

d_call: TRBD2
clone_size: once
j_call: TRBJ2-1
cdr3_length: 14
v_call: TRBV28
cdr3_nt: TGTGCCAGCAGTTTTACTAGCGGACGCACTTGGCAGTTCTTC
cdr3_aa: CASSFTSGRTWQFF

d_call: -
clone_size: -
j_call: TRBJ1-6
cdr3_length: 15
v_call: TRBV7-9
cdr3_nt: TGTGCCAGCAGCACAGAGGGGGAAAGTAATTCACCCCTCCACTTT
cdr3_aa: CASSTEGESNSPLHF

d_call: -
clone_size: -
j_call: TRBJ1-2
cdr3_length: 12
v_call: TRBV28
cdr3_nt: TGTGCCAGCACGGGGGGCGCCTATGGCTACACCTTC
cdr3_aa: CASTGGAYGYTF

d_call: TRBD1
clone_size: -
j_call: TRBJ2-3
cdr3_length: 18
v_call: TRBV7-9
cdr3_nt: TGTGCCAGCAGCTCTGTCGATAGAAGGGCAGGGGGCTCGGATACGCAGTATTTT
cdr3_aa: CASSSVDRRAGGSDTQYF

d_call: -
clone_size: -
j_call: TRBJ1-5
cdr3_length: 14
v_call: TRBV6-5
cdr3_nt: TGTGCCAGCAGTAACATGGGCAGCAATCAGCCCCAGCATTTT
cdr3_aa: CASSNMGSNQPQHF

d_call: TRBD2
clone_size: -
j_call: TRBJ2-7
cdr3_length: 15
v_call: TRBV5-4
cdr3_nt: TGTGCCAGCAGCTTGGGACTAGCGGACTCCTACGAGCAGTACTTC
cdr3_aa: CASSLGLADSYEQYF

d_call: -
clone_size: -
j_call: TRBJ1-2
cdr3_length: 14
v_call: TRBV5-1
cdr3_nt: TGCGCCAGCAGCTTGGGTGGCCTCATGTATGGCTACACCTTC
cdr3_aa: CASSLGGLMYGYTF

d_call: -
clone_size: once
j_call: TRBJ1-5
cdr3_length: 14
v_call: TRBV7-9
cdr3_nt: TGTGCCAGCAGCTTACAGGGCGGCAATCAGCCCCAGCATTTT
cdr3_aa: CASSLQGGNQPQHF

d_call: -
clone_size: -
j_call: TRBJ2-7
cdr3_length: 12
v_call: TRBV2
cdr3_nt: TGTGCCAGCAGTGACGGTCCCTACGAGCAGTACTTC
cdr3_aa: CASSDGPYEQYF

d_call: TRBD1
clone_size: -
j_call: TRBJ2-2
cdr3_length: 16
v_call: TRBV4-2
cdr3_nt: TGTGCCAGCAGCCAAGGGACAGGCGCGAACACCGGGGAGCTGTTTTTT
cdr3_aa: CASSQGTGANTGELFF

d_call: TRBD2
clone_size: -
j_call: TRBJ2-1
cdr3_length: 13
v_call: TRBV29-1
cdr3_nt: TGCAGCGTTCTCCCGCGGGGGTACAATGAGCAGTTCTTC
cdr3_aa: CSVLPRGYNEQFF